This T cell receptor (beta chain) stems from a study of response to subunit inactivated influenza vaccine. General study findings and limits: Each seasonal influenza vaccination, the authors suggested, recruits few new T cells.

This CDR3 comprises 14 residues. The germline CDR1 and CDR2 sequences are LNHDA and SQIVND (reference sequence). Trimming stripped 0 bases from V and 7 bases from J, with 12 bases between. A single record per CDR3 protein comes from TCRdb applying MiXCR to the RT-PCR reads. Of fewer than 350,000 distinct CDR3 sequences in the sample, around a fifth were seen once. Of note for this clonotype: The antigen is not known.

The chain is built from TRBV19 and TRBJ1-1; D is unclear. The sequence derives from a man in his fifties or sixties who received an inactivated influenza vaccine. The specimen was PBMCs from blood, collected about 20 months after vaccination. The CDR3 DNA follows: TGTGCCAGTAGTATAGACAGCGGGGTTGGTGAAGCTTTCTTT. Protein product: CASSIDSGVGEAFF.